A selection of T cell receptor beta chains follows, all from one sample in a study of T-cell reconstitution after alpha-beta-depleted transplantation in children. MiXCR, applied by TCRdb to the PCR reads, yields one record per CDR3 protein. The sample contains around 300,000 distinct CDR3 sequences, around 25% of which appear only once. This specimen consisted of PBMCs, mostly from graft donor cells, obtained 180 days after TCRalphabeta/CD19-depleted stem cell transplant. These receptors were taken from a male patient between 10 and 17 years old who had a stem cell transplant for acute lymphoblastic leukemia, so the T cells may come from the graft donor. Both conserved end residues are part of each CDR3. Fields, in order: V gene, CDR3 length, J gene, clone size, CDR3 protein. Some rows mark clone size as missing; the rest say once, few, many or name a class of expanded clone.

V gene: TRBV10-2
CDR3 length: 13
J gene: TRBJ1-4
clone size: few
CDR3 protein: CASSDGGGRKLFF

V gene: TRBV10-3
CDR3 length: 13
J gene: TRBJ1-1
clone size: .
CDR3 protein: CAISDLQAPGAFF

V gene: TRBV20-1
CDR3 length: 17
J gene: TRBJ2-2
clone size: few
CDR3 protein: CSARDRSEGGRTGELFF

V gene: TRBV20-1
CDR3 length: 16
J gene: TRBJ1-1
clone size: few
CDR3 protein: CSAPRGGAGGDTEAFF

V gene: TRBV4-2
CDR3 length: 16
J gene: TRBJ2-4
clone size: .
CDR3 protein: CASSQVTQGAKNIQYF

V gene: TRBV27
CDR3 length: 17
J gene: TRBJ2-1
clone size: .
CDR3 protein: CASSLRPTSSKLYEQFF

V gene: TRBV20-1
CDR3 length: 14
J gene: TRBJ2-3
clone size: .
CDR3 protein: CSAPGTRGTDTQYF

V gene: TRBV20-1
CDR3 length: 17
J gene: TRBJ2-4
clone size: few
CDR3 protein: CSARGGDRRSYKNIQYF

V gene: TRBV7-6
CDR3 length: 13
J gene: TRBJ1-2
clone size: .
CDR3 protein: CASSRWEGSGYTF

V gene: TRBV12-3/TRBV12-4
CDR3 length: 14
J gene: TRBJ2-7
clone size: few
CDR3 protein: CASSLADPAGEQYF

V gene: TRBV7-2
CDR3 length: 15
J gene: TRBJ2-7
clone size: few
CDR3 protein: CASSFPWQVGEEQYF

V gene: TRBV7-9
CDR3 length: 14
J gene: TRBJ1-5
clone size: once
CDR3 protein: CASSIGGFSQPQHF

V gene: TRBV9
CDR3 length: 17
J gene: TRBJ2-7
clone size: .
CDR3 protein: CASSAGLADIHSYEQYF

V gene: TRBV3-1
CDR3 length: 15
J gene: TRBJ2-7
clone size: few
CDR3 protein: CASSQDNGRHYEQYF

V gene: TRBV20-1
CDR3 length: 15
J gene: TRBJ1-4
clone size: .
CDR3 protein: CSARSPGTGGEKLFF

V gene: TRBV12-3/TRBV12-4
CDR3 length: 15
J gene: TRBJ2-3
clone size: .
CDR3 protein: CASTLSGRAGDTQYF

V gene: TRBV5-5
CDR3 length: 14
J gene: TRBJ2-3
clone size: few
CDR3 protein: CASSLLVVLRTQYF

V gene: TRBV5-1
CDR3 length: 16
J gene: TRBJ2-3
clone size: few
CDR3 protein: CASSILSGRVSDTQYF

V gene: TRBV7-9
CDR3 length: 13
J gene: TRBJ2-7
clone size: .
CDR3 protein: CASRMAPSYEQYF

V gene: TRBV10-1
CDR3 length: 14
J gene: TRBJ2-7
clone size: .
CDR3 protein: CASSGGLLSYEQYF

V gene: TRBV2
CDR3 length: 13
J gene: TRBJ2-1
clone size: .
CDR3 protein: CATPGVVKNEQFF

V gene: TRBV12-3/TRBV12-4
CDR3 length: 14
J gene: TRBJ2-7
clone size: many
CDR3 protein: CASSLRRNSYEQYF

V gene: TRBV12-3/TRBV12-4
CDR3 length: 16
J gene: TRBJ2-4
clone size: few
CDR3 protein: CASSSTFPERWHIQYF

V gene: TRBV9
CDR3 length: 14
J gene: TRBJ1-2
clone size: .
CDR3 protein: CASSAGGGEPGYTF

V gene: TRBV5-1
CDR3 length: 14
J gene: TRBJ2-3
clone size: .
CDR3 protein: CASSLDLSTDTQYF

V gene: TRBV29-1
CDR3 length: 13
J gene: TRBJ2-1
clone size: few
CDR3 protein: CSVVGLFFNEQFF

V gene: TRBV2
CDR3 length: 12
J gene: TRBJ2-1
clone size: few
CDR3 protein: CASIQTYNEQFF

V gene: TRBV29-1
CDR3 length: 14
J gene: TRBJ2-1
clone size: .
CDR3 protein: CSAPERSSYNEQFF

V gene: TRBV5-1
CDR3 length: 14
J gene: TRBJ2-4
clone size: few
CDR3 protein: CASEDRGQGGIQYF

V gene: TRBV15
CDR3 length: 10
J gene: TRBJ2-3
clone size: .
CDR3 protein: CATGTDTQYF

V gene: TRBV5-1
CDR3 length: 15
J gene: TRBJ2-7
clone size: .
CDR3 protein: CASSRGTGETYEQSF

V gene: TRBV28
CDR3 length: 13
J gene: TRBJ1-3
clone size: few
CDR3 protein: CASSQAWGNTIYF

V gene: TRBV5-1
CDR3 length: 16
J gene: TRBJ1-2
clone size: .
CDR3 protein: CASSLDPMTGRTGYTF

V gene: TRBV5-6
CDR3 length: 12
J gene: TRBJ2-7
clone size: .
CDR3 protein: CASNRRGYEQYF

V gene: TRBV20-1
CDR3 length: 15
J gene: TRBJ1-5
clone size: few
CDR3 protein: CSASRWTGSNQPQHF

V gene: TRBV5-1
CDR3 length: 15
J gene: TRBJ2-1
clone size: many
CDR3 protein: CASSGTSGRYNEQFF

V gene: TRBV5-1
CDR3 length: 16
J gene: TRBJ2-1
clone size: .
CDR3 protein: CASSLELAAPYNEQFF

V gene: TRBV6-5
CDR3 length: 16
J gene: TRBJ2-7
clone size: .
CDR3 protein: CASSYPPDRGDCEQYF

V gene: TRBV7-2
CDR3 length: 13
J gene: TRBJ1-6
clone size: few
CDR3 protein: CASSLDSNSPLHF

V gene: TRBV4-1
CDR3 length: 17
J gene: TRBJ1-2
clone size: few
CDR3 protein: CASSQDDAGPYNYGYTF

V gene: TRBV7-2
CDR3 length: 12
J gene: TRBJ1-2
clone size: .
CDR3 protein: CASSIDRAGYTF

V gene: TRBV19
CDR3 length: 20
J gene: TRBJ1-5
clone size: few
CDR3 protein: CASSHYPYQSRDRGSQPQHF

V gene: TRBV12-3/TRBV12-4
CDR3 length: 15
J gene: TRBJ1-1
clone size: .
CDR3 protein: CASRRDRTDDTEAFF

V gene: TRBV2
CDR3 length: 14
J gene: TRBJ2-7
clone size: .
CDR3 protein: CASSEGGLPYEQYF

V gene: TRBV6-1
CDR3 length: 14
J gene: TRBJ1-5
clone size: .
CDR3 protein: CASSRRMGSQPQHF

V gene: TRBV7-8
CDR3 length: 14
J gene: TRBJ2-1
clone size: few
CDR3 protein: CASTPRRVPNEQFF

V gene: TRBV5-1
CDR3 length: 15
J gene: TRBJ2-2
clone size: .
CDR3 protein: CASSLGPPNTGELFF

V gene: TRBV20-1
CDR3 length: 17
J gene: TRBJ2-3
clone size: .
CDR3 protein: CSAGSGADRGRTDTQYF